One and the same sample provided the 23 T cell receptor beta chains below, sequenced in a study of OX40 agonist ivuxolimab in advanced cancers. Some clones are missing from TCRdb's copy, which holds only in-frame ones; the method was immunoSEQ multiplex PCR. The sample consists of tens of thousands of clones, more than 75% of them appearing once. The specimen was CD4+ or CD8+ T cells sorted from blood, collected in a trial of the OX40 agonist ivuxolimab. All receptors derive from an adult with an advanced solid tumor such as melanoma, head and neck, liver or kidney cancer.

The chain combines TRBV4-3 with TRBJ2-5, with a tentative D call TRBD2 (6 bases). Germline V lookup: CDR1 LGHNA, CDR2 YSLEER. This CDR3 is built from 15 residues. Trimming stripped 6 bases from V and 2 bases from J, with 16 bases between. The CDR3 nucleotides read TGCGCCAGCAGTTGGGGGTTTGGAGGGCAAGAGACCCAGTACTTC. Its protein is CASSWGFGGQETQYF.

The chain joins TRBV29-1 to TRBJ1-2, with D perhaps matching TRBD1 (5 bases). The V gene's germline CDR1 is SQVTM and CDR2 ANQGSEA. V was trimmed by 7 bases and J by 4 bases, leaving 13 bases between them. This CDR3 has 12 amino acids. CDR3 nucleotide sequence: TGCAGCGCCTCCGGGACCGGCTATGGCTACACCTTC. Protein product: CSASGTGYGYTF.

The chain carries TRBV19 and TRBJ2-1; 10 bases are shared with TRBD2. The CDR3 is 15 residues long. J lost 2 bases, V lost 4 bases, and 2 bases had no gene match. Looked up from germline, CDR1 is LNHDA and CDR2 is SQIVND (reference sequence). CDR3: CASSNLAGAYNEQFF. Written as DNA, the CDR3 is TGTGCCAGTAGTAACCTAGCGGGAGCCTACAATGAGCAGTTCTTC.

This clone was seen a few times. The chain couples TRBV2 to TRBJ1-1; TRBD1 agrees at 8 bases. From germline, CDR1 is SNHLY and CDR2 FYNNEI. Trimming took 10 bases from V and 3 from J; bases not matched to a gene: 7. CDR3 size: 13 residues. CDR3 nucleotide sequence: TGTGCCAATAGACAGGGGAGGGACACTGAAGCTTTCTTT. It is translated as CANRQGRDTEAFF.

In this sample, this clone turned up once. The chain links TRBV9 to TRBJ2-3; 10 positions match TRBD2. The CDR3 covers 16 residues. Germline CDR1 and CDR2: SGDLS and YYNGEE. The V gene end was trimmed by 3 bases and the J gene end by 3 bases; junction bases not matched to a gene: 7. CDR3 nucleotide sequence: TGTGCCAGCAGCGCTCCCGGGACTAGCGAAACAGATACGCAGTATTTT. It codes for CASSAPGTSETDTQYF.

The rearrangement uses TRBV5-1 and TRBJ2-1; perhaps TRBD2 as D (6 bases). The CDR3 sequence is 15 residues long. Trimming took off 0 bases at V and 6 bases at J, with 13 bases between the two ends. Per germline, CDR1 SGHRS and CDR2 YFSETQ. CDR3 nucleotide sequence: TGCGCCAGCAGCTTGGTGGGGACTCAAGGCAATGAGCAGTTCTTC. The encoded protein is CASSLVGTQGNEQFF.

The V call is TRBV19, the J call TRBJ2-2; D not resolved. The CDR3 is 15 residues long. Germline V gene lookup returns CDR1 LNHDA and CDR2 SQIVND (reference sequence). Trimming shortened V by 0 bases and J by 3 bases, and 8 bases separated the two germline ends. The CDR3 loop reads CASSIDAFHTGELFF. CDR3 nucleotides: TGTGCCAGTAGTATAGACGCGTTTCACACCGGGGAGCTGTTTTTT.

J is TRBJ2-7 and V is TRBV19; D is possibly TRBD1 (6 bases). The CDR3 is 13 residues long. Germline values: CDR1 LNHDA, CDR2 SQIVND (reference sequence). V was cut by 10 bases and J by 3 bases, with 16 bases left in between. The CDR3 sequence: CATAGVPNYEQYF. The CDR3 DNA is TGTGCCACTGCAGGGGTCCCCAACTACGAGCAGTACTTC.

Note on this clone: The junction departs from germline at one end; a sequencing error may be responsible. The CDR3 region has the DNA TGTGCCAGCAGTTTGGACCCGACCTACGATGAGCAGTTCTTC. Encoded protein: CASSLDPTYDEQFF. This chain uses TRBV6-6 with TRBJ2-1; D is ambiguous. Germline lookup yields CDR1 MNHNY and CDR2 SVGAGI (reference sequence). CDR3 size: 14 residues.

The chain carries TRBV30 and TRBJ2-7; no clear D. The germline CDR1 and CDR2 sequences are GTSNPN and SVGIG (reference sequence). The V and J ends lost 8 bases and 3 bases respectively, with 11 bases between them. The CDR3 has 11 residues. The CDR3 DNA follows: TGTGCCACGAGATTCCTCTACGAGCAGTACTTC. It encodes CATRFLYEQYF.

The rearrangement joins TRBV7-8 to TRBJ2-7; 7 bases are shared with TRBD1. Germline CDR1 is SGHVS and CDR2 is FQNEAQ. Trimming removed 5 bases from V and 3 bases from J; junction bases left unmatched: 4. This CDR3 is 13 amino acids long. The chain's CDR3 is CASSPGTVYEQYF. CDR3 nucleotides: TGTGCCAGCAGCCCTGGGACAGTCTACGAGCAGTACTTC.

This clone is termed medium-sized. The chain is built from TRBV7-3 and TRBJ2-1; TRBD2 matches at 8 bases. CDR1 SGHTA and CDR2 FQGTGA come from the germline V gene. The CDR3 extends over 17 amino acids. The junction had 8 bases not matched to a gene; V was cut back by 0 bases and J by 4 bases. The CDR3: CASSLTTTSGTYNEQFF. The CDR3 coding sequence is TGTGCCAGCAGCTTAACTACTACTAGCGGAACATACAATGAGCAGTTCTTC.

The chain links TRBV28 to TRBJ2-1; D is unclear. Per the germline V gene, CDR1 is MDHEN and CDR2 is SYDVKM. The CDR3 runs 18 residues. The V end lost 5 bases, the J end lost 2 bases, and 22 bases lay between the germline ends. The CDR3 loop reads CASSLLDLKRYTYNEQFF. The DNA of the CDR3 is TGTGCCAGCAGTCTCCTCGATCTGAAACGCTATACCTACAATGAGCAGTTCTTC.

This clone was recorded once. The V call is TRBV5-4, the J call TRBJ1-1; possible D gene TRBD1, 6 bases. The V gene lost 2 bases and the J gene lost 4 bases, with 9 bases spanning the gap. This CDR3 has 13 amino acids. Germline CDR1 and CDR2: SGHNT and YYREEE (reference sequence). CDR3 coding DNA: TGTGCCAGCAGCTTTAGGGGGGTCACTGAAGCTTTCTTT. This codes for CASSFRGVTEAFF.

The CDR3 sequence: CAISGTDLSYEQFF. The CDR3 region has the DNA TGTGCCATCAGTGGGACCGACCTGAGCTATGAGCAGTTCTTC. The chain carries TRBV10-3 and TRBJ2-1; D gene uncertain. The CDR3 has 14 residues. Germline V gives CDR1 ENHRY, CDR2 SYGVKD. V was trimmed by 4 bases and J by 8 bases, leaving 15 bases between them.

This chain connects TRBV7-3 to TRBJ2-1, with TRBD1 identical over 7 bases. Germline values: CDR1 SGHTA, CDR2 FQGTGA. This CDR3 contains 14 residues. J lost 7 bases, V lost 5 bases, and 8 bases had no gene match. CDR3 in amino acids: CASSTSGTVNEQFF. The DNA for the CDR3 is TGTGCCAGCAGCACTTCCGGGACAGTGAATGAGCAGTTCTTC.

Points on this clone: The junction does not match germline at one end; this may be a read error. The V and J genes are TRBV14 and TRBJ2-7; 10 bases line up with TRBD2. The germline V gene has CDR1 SGHDN and CDR2 FVKESK. The CDR3 totals 15 residues. CDR3 DNA sequence: TGTGCCAGCAGCCAGGAGGGAAGGACTAGCGGCTTCCCGGTTTTC. Its translation: CASSQEGRTSGFPVF.

This clone occurred a few times. The same CDR3 arises from other DNA sequences in this sample as well. The rearrangement uses TRBV19 and TRBJ2-1, with 7 bases that match TRBD1. The CDR3 has 13 amino acids. Germline CDR1 and CDR2: LNHDA and SQIVND (reference sequence). J lost 5 bases, V lost 3 bases, and 1 base had no gene match. Written as DNA, the CDR3 is TGTGCCAGTAGTATGGGACAGAACAATGAGCAGTTCTTC. It yields the protein CASSMGQNNEQFF. The full variable domain, completed using reference TRBV19 and TRBJ2-1, is DGGITQSPKYLFRKEGQNVTLSCEQNLNHDAMYWYRQDPGQGLRLIYYSQIVNDFQKGDIAEGYSVSREKKESFPLTVTSAQKNPTAFYLCASSMGQNNEQFFGPGTRLTVL.

The CDR3: CASSPGSSDNQPQHF. The CDR3, as DNA: TGTGCCAGCAGCCCCGGTTCCTCGGACAATCAGCCCCAGCATTTT. The chain joins TRBV5-5 to TRBJ1-5; D gene unclear. Trimming took 4 bases from V and 3 from J, leaving 14 bases between them. The germline V gene encodes CDR1 SGHKS and CDR2 YYEKEE (reference sequence). The CDR3 length is 15 residues.

The gene calls are TRBV25-1 and TRBJ2-5; TRBD2 agrees at 7 bases. The ends lost 6 bases at V and 5 bases at J; junction bases unmatched: 12. CDR3 size: 15 residues. Per germline, CDR1 MGHDK and CDR2 SYGVNS. For the CDR3, the DNA is TGTGCCAGCAGAGAGACTAGCTGGGGAGGGGAGACCCAGTACTTC. Amino acids: CASRETSWGGETQYF.

The genes are TRBV5-6 and TRBJ1-5; 9 bases are a match to TRBD1. The CDR3 has 17 amino acids. Germline V CDR1 and CDR2: SGHDT, YYEEEE. Trimming cost V 1 base and J 4 bases; bases outside gene matches: 9. The DNA for the CDR3 is TGTGCCAGCAGCTTGTACTCCCATGGACAGGGGAATCAGCCCCAGCATTTT. Its translation: CASSLYSHGQGNQPQHF.

The V call is TRBV5-1, the J call TRBJ1-5; the D gene is possibly TRBD1 (5 bases). The CDR3 totals 15 residues. The germline V and J ends were trimmed by 0 bases and 3 bases, with 10 bases remaining between them. Germline V CDR1 and CDR2: SGHRS, YFSETQ. CDR3 residues: CASSLAGRANQPQHF. CDR3 in DNA: TGCGCCAGCAGCTTGGCGGGCAGGGCCAATCAGCCCCAGCATTTT.

The rearrangement uses TRBV10-1 and TRBJ1-1, with TRBD1 as a possible D gene (6 bases). CDR1 is WNHNN, CDR2 SYGVQD, per germline (reference sequence). This CDR3 spans 13 amino acids. Trimming left V 2 bases short and J 4 bases short, with 8 bases between. Written as DNA, the CDR3 is TGCGCCAGCAGTGAGGGGACAAGCACTGAAGCTTTCTTT. Amino acid sequence: CASSEGTSTEAFF.